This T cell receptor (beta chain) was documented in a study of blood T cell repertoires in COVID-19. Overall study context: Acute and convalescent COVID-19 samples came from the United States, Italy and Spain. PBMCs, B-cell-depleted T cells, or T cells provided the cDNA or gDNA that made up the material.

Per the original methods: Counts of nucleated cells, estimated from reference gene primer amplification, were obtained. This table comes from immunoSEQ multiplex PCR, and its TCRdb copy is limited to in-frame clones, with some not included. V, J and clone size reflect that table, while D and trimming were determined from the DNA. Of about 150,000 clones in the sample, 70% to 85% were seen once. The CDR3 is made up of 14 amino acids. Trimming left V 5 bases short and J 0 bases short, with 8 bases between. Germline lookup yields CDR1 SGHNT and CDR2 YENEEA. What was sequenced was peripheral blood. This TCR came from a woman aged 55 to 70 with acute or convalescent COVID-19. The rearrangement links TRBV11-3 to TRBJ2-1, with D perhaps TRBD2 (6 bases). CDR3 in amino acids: CASSGGYSYNEQFF. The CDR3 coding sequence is TGTGCCAGCAGCGGGGGGTACTCCTACAATGAGCAGTTCTTC.